One sample yielded the 9 T cell receptor beta chains listed below, sequenced in a study of Graves' ophthalmopathy and Graves' hyperthyroidism. Beta-chain TCR CDR3 regions were amplified from RNA transcripts. HTBI-primed first-round RT-PCR preceded second-round multiplex PCR. Using its own MiXCR run on the multiplex PCR reads, TCRdb lists one record per CDR3 protein. This sample has some 400,000 distinct CDR3 sequences, with about 17% found just once. Sequenced input: peripheral blood. The source of these receptors is a woman under 30 with Graves' ophthalmopathy.

At least ten counts were recorded for this clonotype. The genes are TRBV30 and TRBJ2-7; D not resolved. Germline-derived CDR1 and CDR2 are GTSNPN and SVGIG (reference sequence). This CDR3 has 11 residues. V dropped 2 bases and J dropped 0 bases, with 2 bases sitting between them. Here the CDR3 DNA reads TGTGCCTGGAGTCACTCCTACGAGCAGTACTTC. This translates into CAWSHSYEQYF.

This clonotype was counted many times. The chain links TRBV3-1 to TRBJ2-7, with 11 bases that match TRBD2. Germline V gene data show CDR1 as LGHDT and CDR2 as YNNKEL (reference sequence). This CDR3 region has 16 residues. The J segment lost 4 bases and the V segment lost 0 bases, leaving 5 bases of the junction unmatched. In DNA form, the CDR3 reads TGTGCCAGCAGCCAAGACGGGACTAGCGGAGATTACGAGCAGTACTTC. This sequence encodes CASSQDGTSGDYEQYF.

This clonotype was observed many times. The chain is built from TRBV25-1 and TRBJ2-7, with 9 positions matching TRBD1. The CDR3 length is 15 residues. V dropped 3 bases and J dropped 2; count of bases not matched to a gene: 5. The V gene's germline CDR1 is MGHDK and CDR2 SYGVNS. DNA of the CDR3: TGTGCCAGCAGTGAGGGACAGGGAAGGGCCTACGAGCAGTACTTC. Translation gives CASSEGQGRAYEQYF.

In its sample, this clonotype was seen many times. V and J are TRBV29-1 and TRBJ2-7, with D possibly being TRBD1 or TRBD2 (6 bases each). CDR1 and CDR2 from the germline V gene are SQVTM and ANQGSEA. This CDR3 region has 16 residues. Trimming took off 1 base at V and 1 base at J, with 17 bases between the two ends. The DNA of the CDR3 is TGCAGCGTTGAAGGACCCGCGGGACACCAATCCTACGAGCAGTACTTC. As protein: CSVEGPAGHQSYEQYF.

The chain joins TRBV25-1 to TRBJ2-7; 7 bases fit TRBD1. Germline CDR1 is MGHDK and CDR2 is SYGVNS. V was pared by 6 bases and J by 3 bases, with 5 bases of the junction left unmatched. There are 13 residues in the CDR3. Here the CDR3 reads CASRGQAGYEQYF. CDR3 sequence (DNA): TGTGCCAGCAGAGGACAGGCGGGCTACGAGCAGTACTTC.

The chain employs TRBV28 and TRBJ1-2; D gene ambiguous. Germline assignment: CDR1 MDHEN and CDR2 SYDVKM. V gave up 3 bases and J gave up 5 bases, with 13 bases separating them. The length of the CDR3 is 14 residues. CDR3 loop: CASSLVGEGYGYTF. The CDR3 region has the DNA TGTGCCAGCAGTTTGGTGGGCGAGGGTTATGGCTACACCTTC.

This clonotype was recorded many times. The V call is TRBV20-1, the J call TRBJ2-7; D perhaps matches TRBD1 (5 bases). Germline V gene data show CDR1 as DFQATT and CDR2 as SNEGSKA (reference sequence). CDR3 length equals 14 residues. The germline V and J ends were trimmed by 5 bases and 6 bases, with 20 bases remaining between them. CDR3 residues: CSAGVISGRSEQYF. Written as DNA, the CDR3 is TGCAGTGCTGGGGTGATTTCAGGGCGCTCCGAGCAGTACTTC.

This clonotype has at least ten counts. This chain links TRBV12-3 or TRBV12-4 with TRBJ1-1; no clear D. The CDR3 loop spans 14 amino acids. The V gene lost 5 bases and the J gene lost 3 bases, with 13 bases spanning the gap. Written as DNA, the CDR3 is TGTGCCAGCAGTAAACTATCCCTCGACACTGAAGCTTTCTTT. Translation: CASSKLSLDTEAFF.

CDR3 sequence (DNA): TGTGCCAGCAGCGACCGGGACAGGGGCGATTCTAACTATGGCTACACCTTC. It yields the protein CASSDRDRGDSNYGYTF. This chain connects TRBV11-2 to TRBJ1-2, with TRBD1 matching over 10 bases. The CDR3 consists of 17 residues. The germline V gene has CDR1 SGHAT and CDR2 FQNNGV. With 5 bases clipped from V and 0 bases from J, the junction kept 9 bases outside the gene matches. Variable domain in full (rest from reference TRBV11-2 and TRBJ1-2): EAGVAQSPRYKIIEKRQSVAFWCNPISGHATLYWYQQILGQGPKLLIQFQNNGVVDDSQLPKDRFSAERLKGVDSTLKIQPAKLEDSAVYLCASSDRDRGDSNYGYTFGSGTRLTVV.